The 9 T cell receptor beta chains below were found in one sample sequenced in a study of CD8 T cells in Susac syndrome. The RNA, 0.5 to 1 ug, was put through reverse transcription using random hexamers. TCRdb reprocessed the immunoSEQ multiplex PCR reads via MiXCR and lists one record per CDR3 protein. The sample has around 170,000 distinct CDR3 sequences, approximately 94% seen once. The sequenced material came from CD4+ T cells from PBMCs. The source of these receptors is a human donor with Susac syndrome.

A word on this clonotype: The junction departs from germline at one end; a sequencing error may be responsible. The rearrangement links TRBV30 to TRBJ1-1, with TRBD1 as a possible D gene (6 bases). This CDR3 comprises 13 residues. Germline CDR1 is GTSNPN and CDR2 is SVGIG (reference sequence). DNA of the CDR3: TGTGCCCTAACGTCGACAGGAAACACTGAAGTTTTCTTT. Translated, it gives CALTSTGNTEVFF.

This rearrangement joins TRBV4-3 to TRBJ1-2; 9 positions match TRBD1. Unmatched junction bases numbered 9, after V lost 1 base and J lost 12 bases. The CDR3 sequence is 14 residues long. Germline V gene data show CDR1 as LGHNA and CDR2 as YSLEER. CDR3 sequence: CASSQAPGQGKHTF. The CDR3, as DNA: TGCGCCAGCAGCCAAGCGCCGGGACAGGGAAAGCACACCTTC.

This rearrangement joins TRBV5-6 to TRBJ1-2, with D tentatively TRBD1 (6 bases). CDR3 length: 14 amino acids. Trimming removed 4 bases at V and 7 bases at J, with 17 bases between. In germline, CDR1 is SGHDT, CDR2 YYEEEE. The CDR3 region has the DNA TGTGCCAGCAGCCATTTCCTCAGGGGAAGTGGCTACACCTTC. It translates to CASSHFLRGSGYTF.

The J gene is TRBJ2-3, the V gene TRBV29-1; D not resolved. CDR3 length equals 12 residues. Germline V gene lookup returns CDR1 SQVTM and CDR2 ANQGSEA. V lost 1 base to trimming and J lost 6 bases, with 8 bases between them. The CDR3 nucleotides are TGCAGCGTTGAAGGCCCTGCGGATACGCAGTATTTT. It encodes CSVEGPADTQYF.

This clonotype appeared once. This chain links TRBV5-1 with TRBJ2-1; D may be TRBD1 or TRBD2 (5 bases each). V lost 1 base, J lost 8 bases, and 10 bases lay in between. The CDR3 spans 13 residues. The germline gives CDR1 SGHRS, CDR2 YFSETQ. The CDR3 DNA follows: TGCGCCAGCAGCTTGCGAGGGGCCGATGAGCAGTTCTTC. Translation: CASSLRGADEQFF.

Here the CDR3 DNA reads TGCAGTGCTAGACAGGGTGATTCGAATTCACCCCTCCACTTT. Translation gives CSARQGDSNSPLHF. V is TRBV20-1 and J is TRBJ1-6; TRBD1 is a possible D gene (5 bases). Trimming took off 2 bases at V and 7 bases at J, with 12 bases between the two ends. Germline lookup yields CDR1 DFQATT and CDR2 SNEGSKA (reference sequence). The length of the CDR3 is 14 residues.

The chain recombines TRBV4-2 with TRBJ2-2; D possibly uses TRBD1 or TRBD2 (5 bases each). This CDR3 comprises 18 residues. Between the trimmed V and J ends, which lost 0 bases and 6 bases, there was a span of 20 bases. Per the germline V gene, CDR1 is LGHNA and CDR2 is YNFKEQ. The CDR3: CASSQDRSGASLAGELFF. In DNA, the CDR3 is TGTGCCAGCAGCCAAGATCGCTCCGGGGCTAGTTTGGCCGGGGAGCTGTTTTTT.

This chain connects TRBV25-1 to TRBJ1-2; TRBD1 agrees at 11 bases. Germline V gene sequence: CDR1 MGHDK, CDR2 SYGVNS. Trimming removed 6 bases from V and 6 bases from J; junction bases left unmatched: 3. The CDR3 extends over 13 amino acids. In DNA, the CDR3 is TGTGCCAGCAGGGGACAGGGGGAGGATGGCTACACCTTC. Protein product: CASRGQGEDGYTF.

The chain is built from TRBV12-3 or TRBV12-4 and TRBJ1-2; 7 nucleotides match TRBD1. The trim removed 7 bases at V and 7 bases at J, leaving 3 bases unmatched. The CDR3 is 11 amino acids. CDR3 coding DNA: TGTGCCAGCACCCAGGGGGGTGGCTACACCTTC. This gives the protein CASTQGGGYTF.